These 26 T cell receptor beta chains came from one sample sequenced in a study of patients and donors after allogeneic stem cell transplantation. TCRdb reprocessed the RT-PCR reads with MiXCR, giving one entry per CDR3 protein. The sample has 800,000 to 1,000,000 distinct CDR3 sequences; about a sixth are singletons. The material sequenced was blood, either unsorted or a sorted T cell fraction (not recorded which). The receptors were gathered from a human donor who was either an allogeneic HSCT recipient or a stem cell or donor lymphocyte infusion donor (not recorded which). It is not recorded whose cells these are; they may come from a transplant donor.

The chain uses TRBV5-1 and TRBJ2-2; 8 bases agree with TRBD1. Germline values: CDR1 SGHRS, CDR2 YFSETQ. After removal of 4 bases from V and 5 bases from J, the junction contained 7 bases not matched to a gene. CDR3 length: 15 residues. CDR3 bases: TGCGCCAGCAGCCCCGACAGGGGAATAACCGGGGAGCTGTTTTTT. This encodes CASSPDRGITGELFF.

This clonotype was counted between two and nine times. The V and J genes are TRBV6-1 and TRBJ2-2; 8 bases agree with TRBD1. CDR3 size: 14 residues. Trimming at V came to 8 bases and at J to 5 bases, leaving 7 bases not matched to a gene. Germline CDR1 is MNHNS and CDR2 is SASEGT. The CDR3 coding sequence is TGTGCCAGCGGAAGGACAGGGAGAACCGGGGAGCTGTTTTTT. As protein: CASGRTGRTGELFF.

This clonotype has more than one count but fewer than ten. The gene calls are TRBV7-8 and TRBJ2-2; 16 bases align to TRBD2. The CDR3 spans 18 residues. Germline-derived CDR1 and CDR2 are SGHVS and FQNEAQ. V dropped 5 bases and J dropped 6; count of bases not matched to a gene: 9. As DNA, the CDR3 is TGTGCCAGCAGCGTCGGGACTAGCGGGGGGGCTTTGGCCGGGGAGCTGTTTTTT. Translated, it gives CASSVGTSGGALAGELFF.

CDR3 amino acids: CASSIRQGLYGYTF. CDR3 sequence (DNA): TGTGCCAGCAGCATAAGACAGGGCCTCTATGGCTACACCTTC. The chain is built from TRBV7-9 and TRBJ1-2; 7 bases are a match to TRBD1. Losses at the gene ends were 5 bases for V and 4 bases for J; bases not matched to a gene: 7. The CDR3 runs to 14 residues. Germline V gives CDR1 SEHNR, CDR2 FQNEAQ (reference sequence).

This clonotype appeared a few times. The chain uses TRBV24-1 and TRBJ2-5; TRBD1 might be the D (6 bases). Trimming left V 0 bases short and J 4 bases short, with 11 bases between. The CDR3 spans 15 residues. CDR1 is KGHDR, CDR2 SFDVKD, per germline. CDR3 loop: CATSDLAGDAETQYF. For the CDR3, the DNA is TGTGCCACCAGTGATTTGGCAGGGGATGCAGAGACCCAGTACTTC.

The chain links TRBV5-1 to TRBJ2-5; 7 nucleotides align to TRBD2. Trimming removed 4 bases from V and 5 bases from J; junction bases left unmatched: 8. CDR1 is SGHRS, CDR2 YFSETQ, per germline. The length of the CDR3 is 14 residues. CDR3 amino acids: CASSPNQGGETQYF. Here the CDR3 DNA reads TGCGCCAGCAGCCCCAACCAGGGAGGGGAGACCCAGTACTTC.

Only a few counts were recorded for this clonotype. This sequence joins TRBV12-3 or TRBV12-4 and TRBJ2-7; a weak D match, TRBD2 (5 bases). Trimming removed 7 bases at V and 5 bases at J, with 21 bases between. This CDR3 comprises 15 residues. CDR3: CASTSNPSGKHEQYF. In DNA, the CDR3 is TGTGCCAGCACATCGAACCCTTCGGGGAAGCACGAGCAGTACTTC.

The rearrangement links TRBV5-1 to TRBJ2-7; no firm D call. The CDR3 is 13 amino acids. CDR1 SGHRS and CDR2 YFSETQ come from the germline V gene. Deletions cut 5 bases from V and 1 base from J, with 10 bases between. CDR3 sequence: CASRLIYSYEQYF. The CDR3 region has the DNA TGCGCCAGCAGACTAATCTATTCCTACGAGCAGTACTTC.

CDR3 coding DNA: TGTGCCAGCTGCCGTTGGGGACAGGGGGGGAATGAGCAGTTCTTC. Translated: CASCRWGQGGNEQFF. The chain couples TRBV11-1 to TRBJ2-1, with 11 positions matching TRBD1. Germline V gene sequence: CDR1 SGHAT, CDR2 FQDESV (reference sequence). The CDR3 is made up of 15 amino acids. V lost 8 bases and J lost 7; bases outside the gene matches: 10.

The chain joins TRBV4-3 to TRBJ2-7; D is undetermined. V was trimmed by 1 base and J by 2 bases, leaving 6 bases between them. The germline V gene encodes CDR1 LGHNA and CDR2 YSLEER. CDR3 length: 13 residues. The CDR3 loop reads CASSQVQAYEQYF. CDR3 nucleotide sequence: TGCGCCAGCAGCCAAGTTCAGGCCTACGAGCAGTACTTC.

The chain carries TRBV2 and TRBJ2-7; D may be TRBD2 (6 bases). Trimming shortened V by 10 bases and J by 4 bases, and 20 bases separated the two germline ends. CDR3 size: 14 residues. From germline, CDR1 is SNHLY and CDR2 FYNNEI. This CDR3 is CAIVRGPGRYEQYF. The CDR3 region has the DNA TGTGCCATAGTCCGGGGCCCAGGGAGGTACGAGCAGTACTTC.

This clonotype was detected a few times. In nucleotides, the CDR3 is TGCGCCAGCAGCCAAGTCTTGACATATAGGCGCCTCCTAGATACGCAGTATTTT. Its protein product is CASSQVLTYRRLLDTQYF. The chain joins TRBV4-1 to TRBJ2-3; D call uncertain. This CDR3 has 18 residues. CDR1 and CDR2 (germline): MGHRA, YSYEKL. Trimming took 1 base from V and 5 from J, leaving 22 bases between them.

J is TRBJ1-1 and V is TRBV10-3; tentatively, D is TRBD1 (5 bases). CDR1 and CDR2 (germline): ENHRY, SYGVKD. CDR3 length equals 14 residues. Trimming left V 10 bases short and J 1 base short, with 16 bases between. CDR3: CANSRGRENTEAFF. Written as DNA, the CDR3 is TGTGCCAACTCGAGAGGCAGGGAGAACACTGAAGCTTTCTTT.

The chain recombines TRBV20-1 with TRBJ1-2; D might be TRBD1 (5 bases). This CDR3 region has 11 residues. Germline CDR1 is DFQATT and CDR2 is SNEGSKA (reference sequence). V lost 6 bases and J lost 8, with 13 bases in between. CDR3 nucleotide sequence: TGCAGTGCCTCCGGGACCCCGGGCTACACCTTC. Amino acids: CSASGTPGYTF.

This sequence joins TRBV20-1 and TRBJ2-2; D gene ambiguous. The V and J ends lost 7 bases and 0 bases respectively, with 9 bases between them. The CDR3 is 13 amino acids. Germline values: CDR1 DFQATT, CDR2 SNEGSKA (reference sequence). CDR3: CSVGNTNTGELFF. Written as DNA, the CDR3 is TGCAGTGTGGGTAATACGAACACCGGGGAGCTGTTTTTT.

This clonotype was counted only a few times. V usage is TRBV10-3 and J usage is TRBJ2-7, with TRBD2 identical over 7 bases. Per germline, CDR1 ENHRY and CDR2 SYGVKD. CDR3 length equals 13 residues. The ends lost 4 bases at V and 4 bases at J; junction bases unmatched: 4. The CDR3, as DNA: TGTGCCATCAGTGTGCTAGCGGAGTACGAGCAGTACTTC. As protein: CAISVLAEYEQYF.

This clonotype was observed a single time. The rearrangement links TRBV7-8 to TRBJ2-3; 8 bases match TRBD1. The ends lost 5 bases at V and 5 bases at J; junction bases unmatched: 9. CDR1 and CDR2 from the germline V gene are SGHVS and FQNEAQ. The CDR3 has 15 residues. The CDR3 DNA reads TGTGCCAGCAGCCTCCAGGCAGGGGGCCAAGATACGCAGTATTTT. It specifies CASSLQAGGQDTQYF.

The rearrangement links TRBV7-9 to TRBJ2-7, with 13 bases lining up with TRBD2. CDR3 length: 15 residues. V lost 5 bases, J lost 7 bases, and 8 bases stayed unmatched. Germline V gives CDR1 SEHNR, CDR2 FQNEAQ (reference sequence). The CDR3 loop is CASSRSGTSGMEQYF. For the CDR3, the DNA is TGTGCCAGCAGCCGGTCCGGGACTAGCGGGATGGAGCAGTACTTC.

In its sample, this clonotype was seen a few times. The genes are TRBV10-1 and TRBJ2-7, with 9 bases fitting TRBD1. The CDR3 sequence is 16 residues long. V lost 6 bases and J lost 1; bases outside the gene matches: 10. The V gene's germline CDR1 is WNHNN and CDR2 SYGVQD (reference sequence). The CDR3 here is CASRTQGADMSYEQYF. In nucleotides, the CDR3 is TGCGCCAGCAGGACACAGGGGGCTGATATGTCCTACGAGCAGTACTTC.

The J gene is TRBJ2-1, the V gene TRBV3-1; possible D gene TRBD2, 6 bases. Germline V gives CDR1 LGHDT, CDR2 YNNKEL (reference sequence). The CDR3 is made up of 15 amino acids. Trimming took off 6 bases at V and 0 bases at J, with 12 bases between the two ends. CDR3 bases: TGTGCCAGCAGATTAGCGGAGCGCTCCTACAATGAGCAGTTCTTC. Residues: CASRLAERSYNEQFF.

The chain joins TRBV14 to TRBJ1-1, with a weak D call TRBD1 (5 bases). V was trimmed by 0 bases and J by 1 base, leaving 15 bases between them. Germline CDR1 is SGHDN and CDR2 is FVKESK. The CDR3 covers 17 residues. The DNA for the CDR3 is TGTGCCAGCAGCCAAGATCTGATGGGGACGGGGAACACTGAAGCTTTCTTT. This encodes CASSQDLMGTGNTEAFF.

A few counts support this clonotype. The chain uses TRBV5-5 and TRBJ1-1; perhaps TRBD1 as D (5 bases). Germline assignment: CDR1 SGHKS and CDR2 YYEKEE (reference sequence). The CDR3 is made up of 18 amino acids. The V gene lost 0 bases and the J gene lost 5 bases, with 23 bases spanning the gap. CDR3 residues: CASSLDSRVQPRWTEAFF. For the CDR3, the DNA is TGTGCCAGCAGCTTGGACTCCAGGGTCCAGCCAAGGTGGACTGAAGCTTTCTTT.

This clonotype was observed a few times. This chain uses TRBV7-7 with TRBJ2-5; D might be TRBD2 (6 bases). Germline CDR1 reads SSHAT; CDR2 reads FNYEAQ (reference sequence). This CDR3 is built from 17 residues. Deletions cut 0 bases from V and 2 bases from J, with 16 bases between. CDR3 sequence: CASSLAPGGVGQETQYF. The CDR3 DNA follows: TGTGCCAGCAGCTTAGCTCCCGGGGGAGTAGGTCAAGAGACCCAGTACTTC. The entire variable domain, with the rest obtained from reference TRBV7-7 and TRBJ2-5, is as follows: GAGVSQSPRYKVTKRGQDVTLRCDPISSHATLYWYQQALGQGPEFLTYFNYEAQPDKSGLPSDRFSAERPEGSISTLTIQRTEQRDSAMYRCASSLAPGGVGQETQYFGPGTRLLVL.

The chain has TRBV12-3 or TRBV12-4 and TRBJ1-5; D is unresolved. The CDR3 covers 14 residues. V lost 3 bases and J 1 base, leaving 7 bases between the germline ends. DNA for the CDR3: TGTGCCAGCAGTTTTGGGCTCAGCAATCAGCCCCAGCATTTT. It translates to CASSFGLSNQPQHF.

Written as DNA, the CDR3 is TGTGCCAGCAGTTACGGGTCGGGGTTCCAAGAGACCCAGTACTTC. This codes for CASSYGSGFQETQYF. The chain combines TRBV6-5 with TRBJ2-5, with D perhaps matching TRBD2 (5 bases). Germline V gene data show CDR1 as MNHEY and CDR2 as SVGAGI. V was clipped by 2 bases and J by 1 base, with 11 bases between them. The CDR3 consists of 15 residues.

This clonotype occurred a few times. The chain joins TRBV7-2 to TRBJ2-7, with TRBD2 identical over 10 bases. CDR1 is SGHTA, CDR2 FQGNSA, per germline. The J segment lost 6 bases and the V segment lost 2 bases, leaving 7 bases of the junction unmatched. This CDR3 contains 15 residues. The CDR3 DNA follows: TGTGCCAGCAGCTTAAGCGGGGGGGCCAACCTCGAGCAGTACTTC. Amino acid sequence: CASSLSGGANLEQYF.